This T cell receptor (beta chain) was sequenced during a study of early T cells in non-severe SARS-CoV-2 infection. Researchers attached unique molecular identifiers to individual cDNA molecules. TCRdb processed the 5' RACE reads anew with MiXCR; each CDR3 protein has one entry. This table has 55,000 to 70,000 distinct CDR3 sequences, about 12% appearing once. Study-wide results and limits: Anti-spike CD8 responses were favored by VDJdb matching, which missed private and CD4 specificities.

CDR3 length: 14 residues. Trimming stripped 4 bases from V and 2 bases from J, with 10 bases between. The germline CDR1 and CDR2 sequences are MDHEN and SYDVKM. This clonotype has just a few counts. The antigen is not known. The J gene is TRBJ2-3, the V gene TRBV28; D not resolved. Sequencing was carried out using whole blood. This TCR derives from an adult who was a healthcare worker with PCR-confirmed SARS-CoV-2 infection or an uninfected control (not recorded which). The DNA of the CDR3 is TGTGCCAGCAGTTCAGCGTGGAACACAGATACGCAGTATTTT. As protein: CASSSAWNTDTQYF. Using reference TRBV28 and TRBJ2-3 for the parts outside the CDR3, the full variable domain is DVKVTQSSRYLVKRTGEKVFLECVQDMDHENMFWYRQDPGLGLRLIYFSYDVKMKEKGDIPEGYSVSREKKERFSLILESASTNQTSMYLCASSSAWNTDTQYFGPGTRLTVL.